The 20 T cell receptor beta chains below all came from one sample that was sequenced in a study of PD-1 blockade in classical Hodgkin lymphoma. Every patient relapsed after autologous stem cell transplantation, and brentuximab vedotin exposure varied. Produced via immunoSEQ multiplex PCR; TCRdb's table is partial and in-frame only. The sample carries some 31,000 clones, 71% recorded once. The sequencing used peripheral blood mononuclear cells (PBMCs), collected before the second cycle of nivolumab. All receptors derive from a human donor with classical Hodgkin lymphoma.

The chain uses TRBV27 and TRBJ2-7; 8 bases align to TRBD2. The CDR3 totals 12 residues. Trimming removed 6 bases from V and 4 bases from J; junction bases left unmatched: 2. Germline assignment: CDR1 MNHEY and CDR2 SMNVEV (reference sequence). CDR3 protein: CASSPGGYEQYF. DNA of the CDR3: TGTGCCAGCAGCCCGGGGGGGTACGAGCAGTACTTC.

This clone came up a few times. The V gene is TRBV11-2, the J gene TRBJ2-7; D gene ambiguous. The CDR3 is 11 amino acids. CDR1 is SGHAT and CDR2 is FQNNGV in the germline V gene. Trimming shortened V by 5 bases and J by 3 bases, and 5 bases separated the two germline ends. The CDR3 reads CASSPYYEQYF. DNA for the CDR3: TGTGCCAGCAGCCCCTACTACGAGCAGTACTTC.

The chain carries TRBV9 and TRBJ2-1; 12 positions agree with TRBD2. Losses at the gene ends were 0 bases for V and 7 bases for J; bases not matched to a gene: 5. The length of the CDR3 is 16 residues. Germline-derived CDR1 and CDR2 are SGDLS and YYNGEE. CDR3 DNA sequence: TGTGCCAGCAGCGTAGTGGCTAGCGGGGGGGTAAATGAGCAGTTCTTC. The encoded protein is CASSVVASGGVNEQFF. Using reference TRBV9 and TRBJ2-1 for the parts outside the CDR3, the full variable domain is DSGVTQTPKHLITATGQRVTLRCSPRSGDLSVYWYQQSLDQGLQFLIQYYNGEERAKGNILERFSAQQFPDLHSELNLSSLELGDSALYFCASSVVASGGVNEQFFGPGTRLTVL.

The chain recombines TRBV6-6 with TRBJ1-2; the match to TRBD1 covers 12 bases. CDR3 length equals 14 residues. The V gene's germline CDR1 is MNHNY and CDR2 SVGAGI (reference sequence). Germline trimming cut 6 bases from V and 7 bases from J; bases unmatched to any gene: 6. CDR3 sequence reads: CASRRGQGAGGYTF. The CDR3, as DNA: TGTGCCAGCAGGCGGGGACAGGGGGCGGGTGGCTACACCTTC.

The V and J genes are TRBV30 and TRBJ2-5; 9 bases match TRBD1. The J call may not be correct, given that the DNA end is closer to TRBJ2-7. This CDR3 has 15 amino acids. Germline V gene sequence: CDR1 GTSNPN, CDR2 SVGIG (reference sequence). CDR3 DNA: TGTGCCTGGAGTGTAGGGTGGACAGGGGACTACGAGCAGTACTTC. Translation: CAWSVGWTGDYEQYF.

The rearrangement links TRBV10-3 to TRBJ1-2, with 9 bases that match TRBD1. Per germline, CDR1 ENHRY and CDR2 SYGVKD. V shed 3 bases and J 3 bases; nucleotides not matched to a gene: 5. CDR3 size: 15 residues. CDR3 in amino acids: CAISDTGGGDYGYTF. Here the CDR3 DNA reads TGTGCCATCAGTGATACAGGGGGCGGAGACTATGGCTACACCTTC.

V and J are TRBV11-2 and TRBJ2-3, with 13 bases lining up with TRBD2. The trim removed 4 bases at V and 5 bases at J, leaving 6 bases unmatched. The CDR3 extends over 16 amino acids. CDR1 is SGHAT, CDR2 FQNNGV, per germline. DNA for the CDR3: TGTGCCAGCAGCTCGACTAGCGGGGGGAGGGTAGATACGCAGTATTTT. Translated, it gives CASSSTSGGRVDTQYF.

This clone was observed a single time. The V gene is TRBV6-6, the J gene TRBJ1-3; 7 bases are shared with TRBD1. There are 16 residues in the CDR3. Germline lookup yields CDR1 MNHNY and CDR2 SVGAGI (reference sequence). Trimming took 0 bases from V and 0 from J; bases not matched to a gene: 2. As DNA, the CDR3 is TGTGCCAGCAGTTACTCCGGGACAGCCTCTGGAAACACCATATATTTT. As protein: CASSYSGTASGNTIYF.

The chain couples TRBV15 to TRBJ1-1; no reliable D call. V lost 0 bases and J 10 bases, leaving 12 bases between the germline ends. The CDR3 length is 13 residues. Germline CDR1 reads LNHNV; CDR2 reads YYDKDF (reference sequence). CDR3 amino acids: CATSRDLSQRAFF. The CDR3 DNA reads TGTGCCACCAGCAGAGATTTGTCGCAGCGAGCTTTCTTT.

V usage is TRBV12-5 and J usage is TRBJ2-2; TRBD1 matches at 8 bases. The CDR3 spans 14 residues. The V gene end was trimmed by 6 bases and the J gene end by 5 bases; junction bases not matched to a gene: 5. Germline V CDR1 and CDR2: LGHNT, FRNRAP. The CDR3 spells CASGRTGLTGELFF. In nucleotides, the CDR3 is TGTGCTAGTGGCCGGACAGGGTTGACCGGGGAGCTGTTTTTT.

The chain uses TRBV19 and TRBJ1-5, with D possibly matching TRBD1 (6 bases). V gave up 4 bases and J gave up 0 bases, with 10 bases separating them. Germline V gives CDR1 LNHDA, CDR2 SQIVND (reference sequence). There are 15 residues in the CDR3. CDR3 bases: TGTGCCAGTAGTACGACAGGATATAGCAATCAGCCCCAGCATTTT. Translating it yields CASSTTGYSNQPQHF.

The rearrangement links TRBV11-2 to TRBJ2-1; 12 nucleotides match TRBD2. CDR1 is SGHAT and CDR2 is FQNNGV in the germline V gene. Losses at the gene ends were 6 bases for V and 6 bases for J; bases not matched to a gene: 3. CDR3 length equals 14 residues. CDR3 loop: CASRPSGGANEQFF. As DNA, the CDR3 is TGTGCCAGCAGACCTAGCGGGGGGGCCAATGAGCAGTTCTTC. Supplemented by reference TRBV11-2 and TRBJ2-1, the full variable domain reads EAGVAQSPRYKIIEKRQSVAFWCNPISGHATLYWYQQILGQGPKLLIQFQNNGVVDDSQLPKDRFSAERLKGVDSTLKIQPAKLEDSAVYLCASRPSGGANEQFFGPGTRLTVL.

The chain couples TRBV29-1 to TRBJ1-1, with D hard to call. The CDR3 totals 12 residues. Germline CDR1 reads SQVTM; CDR2 reads ANQGSEA. Trimming removed 4 bases from V and 4 bases from J, with 10 bases in between. The CDR3 nucleotides read TGCAGCGTTGTGGGGATTGGCACTGAAGCTTTCTTT. Translated, it gives CSVVGIGTEAFF. The full variable domain, rest sourced from reference TRBV29-1 and TRBJ1-1, is SAVISQKPSRDICQRGTSLTIQCQVDSQVTMMFWYRQQPGQSLTLIATANQGSEATYESGFVIDKFPISRPNLTFSTLTVSNMSPEDSSIYLCSVVGIGTEAFFGQGTRLTVV.

The chain links TRBV20-1 to TRBJ2-3, with no clear D. The CDR3 is 11 amino acids. V lost 1 base to trimming and J lost 7 bases, with 6 bases between them. CDR1 and CDR2 from the germline V gene are DFQATT and SNEGSKA (reference sequence). The CDR3 nucleotides read TGCAGTGCTAGAGTTAACTATACGCAGTATTTT. It is translated as CSARVNYTQYF.

This chain links TRBV6-5 with TRBJ2-3; a weak D match, TRBD1 (6 bases). The CDR3 runs 15 residues. V was shortened by 7 bases and J by 1 base, with 15 bases between the two germline ends. Germline-derived CDR1 and CDR2 are MNHEY and SVGAGI. CDR3 sequence: CASMIRDTRTDTQYF. The CDR3, as DNA: TGTGCCAGCATGATCCGGGACACCCGCACAGATACGCAGTATTTT.

The chain has TRBV5-1 and TRBJ2-7, with 7 nucleotides matching TRBD1. The CDR3 sequence is 13 residues long. CDR1 and CDR2 from the germline V gene are SGHRS and YFSETQ. Trimming took 0 bases from V and 10 from J; bases not matched to a gene: 7. CDR3 nucleotides: TGCGCCAGCAGCTTGGGGACAGGTGAGGCCCAGTACTTC. Amino acid sequence: CASSLGTGEAQYF.

The chain uses TRBV2 and TRBJ2-5; D gene unclear. With 6 bases removed from V and 1 base from J, the gap between germline ends came to 9 bases. Germline V CDR1 and CDR2: SNHLY, FYNNEI. The length of the CDR3 is 13 residues. Here the CDR3 DNA reads TGTGCCAGCAGCCCCCGGGCCCAAGAGACCCAGTACTTC. Translation gives CASSPRAQETQYF. Complete variable domain (other parts from reference TRBV2 and TRBJ2-5): EPEVTQTPSHQVTQMGQEVILRCVPISNHLYFYWYRQILGQKVEFLVSFYNNEISEKSEIFDDQFSVERPDGSNFTLKIRSTKLEDSAMYFCASSPRAQETQYFGPGTRLLVL.

This clone has only one observation. This chain connects TRBV10-3 to TRBJ1-3; no firm D call. V was cut by 3 bases and J by 2 bases, with 8 bases left in between. This CDR3 is built from 14 residues. Germline V gene lookup returns CDR1 ENHRY and CDR2 SYGVKD. CDR3 sequence (DNA): TGTGCCATCAGTGACCCTGACACTGGAAACACCATATATTTT. Residues: CAISDPDTGNTIYF.

The chain combines TRBV5-1 with TRBJ2-7; tentative D call: TRBD2 (6 bases). Germline CDR1 reads SGHRS; CDR2 reads YFSETQ. The CDR3 loop spans 14 amino acids. V was pared by 0 bases and J by 3 bases, with 10 bases between. The CDR3 spells CASSLGDWSYEQYF. In nucleotides, the CDR3 is TGCGCCAGCAGCTTGGGGGACTGGAGCTACGAGCAGTACTTC.

This clone was detected once. The chain is built from TRBV30 and TRBJ2-1; possibly TRBD1 for D (6 bases). The V end lost 2 bases, the J end lost 4 bases, and 12 bases lay between the germline ends. The CDR3 loop spans 14 amino acids. Looked up from germline, CDR1 is GTSNPN and CDR2 is SVGIG (reference sequence). The CDR3 here is CAWSFGTSYNEQFF. CDR3 nucleotides: TGTGCCTGGAGTTTCGGGACATCATACAATGAGCAGTTCTTC.